A selection of T cell receptor beta chains follows, all from one sample in a study of cytomegalovirus exposure and HLA in healthy donors. Clones were read by immunoSEQ multiplex PCR, and TCRdb kept only the in-frame ones, dropping some. Found here are some 200,000 clones, about 80% of them singletons; the top ten hold around 2.3%. Sequencing was carried out using PBMCs. All receptors derive from a woman between 45 and 60 years old in good health and CMV-seronegative. The CDR3 runs from the conserved cysteine through the conserved F or W. D genes are given only for firm matches. Rows give clone size only sometimes, using once, few, many, or a class for an expanded clone.

CDR3	DNA	V	J	D	size
CASSQDRQAVYGYTF	TGTGCCAGCAGCCAAGATAGGCAGGCCGTCTATGGCTACACCTTC	TRBV14	TRBJ1-2	-	-
CASSIALTGRHEQYF	TGTGCCAGTAGTATAGCATTAACGGGGAGGCACGAGCAGTACTTC	TRBV19	TRBJ2-7	-	-
CASSGGTTSDTQYF	TGTGCCAGTAGTGGGGGGACGACGTCGGATACGCAGTATTTT	TRBV19	TRBJ2-3	-	once
CASSLGLAAVFSPQLREQYF	TGTGCCAGCAGTTTAGGCCTAGCGGCCGTCTTTTCCCCCCAATTACGCGAGCAGTACTTC	TRBV28	TRBJ2-7	TRBD2	-
CASSQPGQTRHSPLHF	TGTGCCAGCAGCCAACCGGGACAGACAAGGCATTCACCCCTCCACTTT	TRBV4-2	TRBJ1-6	TRBD1	-
CASSGGSSGNTIYF	TGTGCCAGCAGTGGAGGGAGCTCTGGAAACACCATATATTTT	TRBV27	TRBJ1-3	-	few
CASSLNRDRTYEQYF	TGTGCCAGCAGCTTAAATAGAGACAGAACCTACGAGCAGTACTTC	TRBV11-2	TRBJ2-7	-	once
CASSRAGGNEQFF	TGTGCCAGCTCACGGGCGGGGGGGAATGAGCAGTTCTTC	TRBV18	TRBJ2-1	TRBD2	once
CASSFGFGFGNEQFF	TGTGCCAGCAGCTTCGGGTTCGGCTTTGGGAATGAGCAGTTCTTC	TRBV7-3	TRBJ2-1	-	few
CASSFVRGGNQPQHF	TGTGCCAGCAGTTTTGTCAGGGGAGGCAATCAGCCCCAGCATTTT	TRBV6-6	TRBJ1-5	-	-
CASSLYVFWRGSGQGNTGELFF	-	TRBV28	TRBJ2-2	-	-
CASSLQGQRDEQYF	TGTGCCAGTAGTCTACAAGGACAGCGCGACGAGCAGTACTTC	TRBV19	TRBJ2-7	-	-
CASSPIPDSRNQPQHF	TGTGCCAGCAGTCCTATTCCGGACAGCAGGAATCAGCCCCAGCATTTT	TRBV28	TRBJ1-5	-	few
CATSRGGSPYEQYF	TGTGCCACCAGCAGAGGTGGGAGCCCCTACGAGCAGTACTTC	TRBV15	TRBJ2-7	-	-
CASSSGGARNIQYF	TGTGCCAGCAGTTCAGGGGGAGCCAGGAACATTCAGTACTTC	TRBV27	TRBJ2-4	TRBD1	-